This TCR beta chain was identified in a study of cytomegalovirus exposure and HLA in healthy donors. This CDR3 contains 16 residues. The germline V gene encodes CDR1 MGHDK and CDR2 SYGVNS. J was trimmed by 2 bases and V by 6 bases; bases with no gene match: 8. Primers for the PCR totalled 60 Vbeta and 13 Jbeta. This table comes from immunoSEQ multiplex PCR, and its TCRdb copy is limited to in-frame clones, with some not included. Listed are around 75,000 clones; approximately 5% falls within the top ten. The sample comprised PBMCs. The chain couples TRBV25-1 to TRBJ2-2, with TRBD1 identical over 8 bases. The origin of this receptor is a man aged 35 to 55 in good health and CMV-seronegative. CDR3 coding DNA: TGTGCCAGCAGCCGGGCAGGGGGCCCCAACACCGGGGAGCTGTTTTTT. The encoded protein is CASSRAGGPNTGELFF.